The T cell receptor beta chain described here comes from a study of cytomegalovirus exposure and HLA in healthy donors. Those who donated were healthy bone marrow donors. Germline V gives CDR1 MNHEY, CDR2 SVGAGI. The V and J ends lost 4 bases and 8 bases, in that order; junction bases with no gene match: 7. The CDR3 spans 14 residues. Study results and limitations: The authors later found HLA-associated TCR beta chains more clonally expanded than equally common others. Using a false discovery rate of 0.05, a later analysis showed that around 16,000 TCR beta sequences were associated with HLA alleles. Because they were indistinguishable, some V segments, including TRBV6-2 and TRBV6-3, were excluded.

Primers included in the PCR were 60 Vbeta and 13 Jbeta primers. Assay: immunoSEQ multiplex PCR; the TCRdb copy retains only in-frame clones and omits some. The sample consists of roughly 40,000 clones, approximately 80% of them appearing once. As regards this clone: The target antigen is unknown.

The receptor was derived from a woman in her thirties or forties in good health and CMV-seronegative. Specimen: PBMCs. V gene TRBV6-5 combines with J gene TRBJ2-1; the match to TRBD1 covers 8 bases. The DNA for the CDR3 is TGTGCCAGCAGTTCCGACAGGGGTAGGCATGAGCAGTTCTTC. It specifies CASSSDRGRHEQFF.